One and the same sample provided the 26 T cell receptor beta chains below, sequenced in a study of cytomegalovirus exposure and HLA in healthy donors. PCR used 60 Vbeta primers and 13 Jbeta primers. Clones were read by immunoSEQ multiplex PCR, and TCRdb kept only the in-frame ones, dropping some. This table holds over 95,000 clones, about 79% found once. Sequenced sample: PBMCs. The receptors shown here come from a woman in her late teens or twenties in good health and CMV-seronegative.

This chain uses TRBV4-2 with TRBJ1-3; TRBD1 might be the D (6 bases). The CDR3 sequence is 15 residues long. V was clipped by 6 bases and J by 0 bases, with 12 bases between them. Germline loops: CDR1 LGHNA, CDR2 YNFKEQ. CDR3 coding DNA: TGTGCCAGCAGTCATGACAGGAGCTCTGGAAACACCATATATTTT. As protein: CASSHDRSSGNTIYF.

This clone has a single count. The CDR3 DNA reads TGTGCCACCAGCAGAGATACACAGGTTTATGGCTACACCTTC. Translation: CATSRDTQVYGYTF. The chain uses TRBV15 and TRBJ1-2; a weak D match, TRBD1 (5 bases). Per the germline V gene, CDR1 is LNHNV and CDR2 is YYDKDF (reference sequence). Trimming stripped 0 bases from V and 5 bases from J, with 10 bases between. The CDR3 has 14 amino acids.

In its sample, this clone is large. J is TRBJ2-3 and V is TRBV6-4; a possible D gene is TRBD1 (5 bases). Trimming left V 5 bases short and J 3 bases short, with 9 bases between. There are 13 residues in the CDR3. The germline CDR1 and CDR2 sequences are MRHNA and SNTAGT. The CDR3 DNA is TGTGCCAGCAGTAAGACAGAGACAGATACGCAGTATTTT. This sequence encodes CASSKTETDTQYF.

CDR3 nucleotides: TGCGCCAGCAGCCAAGATTTTGGGAGTCAGCCCCAGCATTTT. Protein product: CASSQDFGSQPQHF. The chain joins TRBV4-3 to TRBJ1-5; D not resolved. The CDR3 consists of 14 residues. Between the trimmed V and J ends, which lost 0 bases and 6 bases, there was a span of 9 bases. The germline gives CDR1 LGHNA, CDR2 YSLEER.

This clone was found once. The chain combines TRBV4-1 with TRBJ1-3, with D uncertain. Trimming took off 1 base at V and 0 bases at J, with 25 bases between the two ends. There are 21 residues in the CDR3. In germline, CDR1 is MGHRA, CDR2 YSYEKL. The CDR3 here is CASSQVSGIQVATSSGNTIYF. The DNA of the CDR3 is TGCGCCAGCAGCCAAGTCTCGGGTATACAAGTGGCTACAAGCTCTGGAAACACCATATATTTT.

The sample holds a few counts of this clone. The CDR3 here is CAIREAGTGELFF. In nucleotides, the CDR3 is TGTGCCATCCGGGAGGCCGGGACCGGGGAGCTGTTTTTT. The rearrangement links TRBV10-3 to TRBJ2-2; 7 bases fit TRBD2. After removal of 8 bases from V and 5 bases from J, the junction contained 5 bases not matched to a gene. This CDR3 spans 13 amino acids. Germline CDR1 reads ENHRY; CDR2 reads SYGVKD.

This clone showed up just a few times. The J gene is TRBJ1-1, the V gene TRBV5-4; TRBD1 matches at 7 bases. The ends lost 6 bases at V and 6 bases at J; junction bases unmatched: 14. Germline CDR1 is SGHNT and CDR2 is YYREEE (reference sequence). There are 15 residues in the CDR3. DNA for the CDR3: TGTGCCAGCACCTCATATCGGACAGGCGGGGCTGAAGCTTTCTTT. It encodes CASTSYRTGGAEAFF.

The chain combines TRBV15 with TRBJ2-5, with 10 positions matching TRBD2. CDR1 and CDR2 from the germline V gene are LNHNV and YYDKDF (reference sequence). Trimming at V came to 3 bases and at J to 5 bases, leaving 9 bases not matched to a gene. The CDR3 has 16 amino acids. CDR3 nucleotides: TGTGCCACCAGCAGGGGGGAACTAGCGGGGATTGAGACCCAGTACTTC. Protein product: CATSRGELAGIETQYF.

The chain is built from TRBV19 and TRBJ1-1; possibly TRBD1 for D (5 bases). Germline V CDR1 and CDR2: LNHDA, SQIVND (reference sequence). The CDR3 contains 13 residues. Trimming removed 7 bases at V and 3 bases at J, with 12 bases between. CDR3 nucleotides: TGTGCCAGTACTCGGACGGGGGACACTGAAGCTTTCTTT. Amino acids: CASTRTGDTEAFF.

The chain employs TRBV7-8 and TRBJ2-1; D is uncertain. Germline CDR1 is SGHVS and CDR2 is FQNEAQ. CDR3 length equals 14 residues. The V gene lost 3 bases and the J gene lost 3 bases, with 9 bases spanning the gap. In nucleotides, the CDR3 is TGTGCCAGCAGCTTTTTGGCAGGCTACAATGAGCAGTTCTTC. Translated: CASSFLAGYNEQFF.

This clone was counted only a few times. This chain uses TRBV30 with TRBJ1-1, with D perhaps TRBD1 (6 bases). Germline V CDR1 and CDR2: GTSNPN, SVGIG (reference sequence). Deletions cut 0 bases from V and 1 base from J, with 6 bases between. The CDR3 sequence is 13 residues long. In DNA, the CDR3 is TGTGCCTGGAGTGTAGGGGGGAACACTGAAGCTTTCTTT. The encoded protein is CAWSVGGNTEAFF.

This clone is a singleton in its sample. The V gene is TRBV5-4, the J gene TRBJ2-7, with 7 bases fitting TRBD1. Per germline, CDR1 SGHNT and CDR2 YYREEE (reference sequence). V was clipped by 5 bases and J by 3 bases; unmatched bases: 8. The CDR3 length is 14 residues. In nucleotides, the CDR3 is TGTGCCAGCAGGGAATCAGGGGGAAACTACGAGCAGTACTTC. This gives the protein CASRESGGNYEQYF.

The rearrangement uses TRBV19 and TRBJ1-2, with no clear D. Trimming removed 7 bases from V and 5 bases from J, with 11 bases in between. The CDR3 extends over 12 amino acids. Germline V gene data show CDR1 as LNHDA and CDR2 as SQIVND (reference sequence). Here the CDR3 reads CASKAAVYGYTF. The CDR3 DNA reads as TGTGCCAGTAAAGCGGCTGTTTATGGCTACACCTTC. Combining the CDR3 with reference TRBV19 and TRBJ1-2 gives the whole variable domain DGGITQSPKYLFRKEGQNVTLSCEQNLNHDAMYWYRQDPGQGLRLIYYSQIVNDFQKGDIAEGYSVSREKKESFPLTVTSAQKNPTAFYLCASKAAVYGYTFGSGTRLTVV.

The chain recombines TRBV5-4 with TRBJ2-1; TRBD2 aligns across 8 bases. The CDR3 loop spans 16 amino acids. Losses at the gene ends were 3 bases for V and 2 bases for J; bases not matched to a gene: 7. Germline values: CDR1 SGHNT, CDR2 YYREEE (reference sequence). DNA of the CDR3: TGTGCCAGCAGCTCTTGGCGACTAGCGACCTACAATGAGCAGTTCTTC. Translation: CASSSWRLATYNEQFF.

The chain combines TRBV7-7 with TRBJ2-2; perhaps TRBD2 as D (5 bases). The CDR3 length is 14 residues. From germline, CDR1 is SSHAT and CDR2 FNYEAQ (reference sequence). V was trimmed by 5 bases and J by 4 bases, leaving 11 bases between them. The CDR3 region has the DNA TGTGCCAGCAGCCCCCAAGGAGGCACCGGGGAGCTGTTTTTT. Translating it yields CASSPQGGTGELFF.

The chain employs TRBV18 and TRBJ1-5; 10 bases map to TRBD1. This CDR3 has 17 amino acids. V shed 6 bases, J shed 2 bases, and the junction held 10 bases outside the gene matches. The germline CDR1 and CDR2 sequences are KGHSH and LQKENI. In DNA form, the CDR3 reads TGTGCCAGCTCTGCCCAGGGACAGGGGATTGGCAATCAGCCCCAGCATTTT. It specifies CASSAQGQGIGNQPQHF.

A word on this clone: This CDR3 fails to terminate in the conserved phenylalanine or tryptophan, so it likely reflects a read error. V gene TRBV11-3 combines with J gene TRBJ1-1, with a possible D match to TRBD1 (5 bases). Germline CDR1 and CDR2: SGHNT and YENEEA. The CDR3 is 14 amino acids. V was cut by 3 bases and J by 1 base, with 9 bases left in between. CDR3: CASSFSQGNTEAFL. Written as DNA, the CDR3 is TGTGCCAGCAGCTTTTCTCAGGGGAACACTGAAGCTTTCCTT.

CDR3 loop: CASSLNGDRGLYEQYV. In DNA form, the CDR3 reads TGTGCCAGCAGCCTGAATGGGGACAGGGGGTTGTACGAGCAGTACGTC. The V and J genes are TRBV7-9 and TRBJ2-7; 11 bases map to TRBD1. The CDR3 is 16 amino acids. Germline CDR1 SEHNR, CDR2 FQNEAQ (reference sequence). V was clipped by 5 bases and J by 4 bases; unmatched bases: 10.

The chain employs TRBV28 and TRBJ1-4; TRBD1 is a possible D gene (6 bases). The germline CDR1 and CDR2 sequences are MDHEN and SYDVKM. The length of the CDR3 is 14 residues. V was shortened by 3 bases and J by 8 bases, with 13 bases between the two germline ends. CDR3 sequence reads: CASSFGGAREKLFF. The CDR3 DNA follows: TGTGCCAGCAGTTTCGGGGGGGCGCGGGAAAAACTGTTTTTT.

This clone was counted only a few times. This chain connects TRBV7-9 to TRBJ2-1, with D possibly TRBD1 on 6 matching bases. Trimming cost V 5 bases and J 5 bases, with 13 bases left between them. This CDR3 spans 14 amino acids. CDR1 and CDR2 from the germline V gene are SEHNR and FQNEAQ (reference sequence). The CDR3 region is CASSATGTNNEQFF. The DNA of the CDR3 is TGTGCCAGCAGCGCGACCGGGACAAACAATGAGCAGTTCTTC.

This chain connects TRBV28 to TRBJ2-2; D perhaps matches TRBD2 (7 bases). This CDR3 has 15 amino acids. From germline, CDR1 is MDHEN and CDR2 SYDVKM. V was clipped by 7 bases and J by 4 bases, with 16 bases between them. The CDR3 region is CASTPRGAATGELFF. Written as DNA, the CDR3 is TGTGCCAGCACCCCTCGGGGGGCGGCCACCGGGGAGCTGTTTTTT.

V is TRBV7-2 and J is TRBJ1-1; D is ambiguous. V lost 6 bases to trimming and J lost 0 bases, with 8 bases between them. CDR1 is SGHTA and CDR2 is FQGNSA in the germline V gene. The CDR3 contains 13 residues. The CDR3 loop is CASRPAMNTEAFF. The CDR3 DNA sequence: TGTGCCAGCAGGCCCGCTATGAACACTGAAGCTTTCTTT.

The gene calls are TRBV29-1 and TRBJ2-3, with D possibly being TRBD2 (6 bases). Trimming stripped 0 bases from V and 1 base from J, with 8 bases between. The germline CDR1 and CDR2 sequences are SQVTM and ANQGSEA. This CDR3 has 14 residues. CDR3 nucleotide sequence: TGCAGCGTTGAAGAGCTAGCGCGCACAGATACGCAGTATTTT. It is translated as CSVEELARTDTQYF.

The chain couples TRBV19 to TRBJ1-4; D is undetermined. The CDR3 has 12 residues. From germline, CDR1 is LNHDA and CDR2 SQIVND (reference sequence). The V end lost 3 bases, the J end lost 6 bases, and 5 bases lay between the germline ends. As DNA, the CDR3 is TGTGCCAGTAGTATCCGAGATGAAAAACTGTTTTTT. Protein: CASSIRDEKLFF.

The genes are TRBV28 and TRBJ2-7, with a possible D match to TRBD2 (5 bases). The CDR3 extends over 12 amino acids. Trimming took off 4 bases at V and 10 bases at J, with 14 bases between the two ends. The germline V gene encodes CDR1 MDHEN and CDR2 SYDVKM. CDR3 bases: TGTGCCAGCAGTTCTAGCAGAAGAACCCAGTACTTC. Protein: CASSSSRRTQYF.

The chain has TRBV28 and TRBJ2-7; a possible D gene is TRBD1 (5 bases). The CDR3 loop spans 16 amino acids. CDR1 and CDR2 (germline): MDHEN, SYDVKM. Trimming took off 8 bases at V and 2 bases at J, with 22 bases between the two ends. CDR3 sequence: CASPGAAWGGTYEQYF. The CDR3 DNA is TGTGCCAGCCCCGGTGCTGCGTGGGGCGGCACCTACGAGCAGTACTTC.